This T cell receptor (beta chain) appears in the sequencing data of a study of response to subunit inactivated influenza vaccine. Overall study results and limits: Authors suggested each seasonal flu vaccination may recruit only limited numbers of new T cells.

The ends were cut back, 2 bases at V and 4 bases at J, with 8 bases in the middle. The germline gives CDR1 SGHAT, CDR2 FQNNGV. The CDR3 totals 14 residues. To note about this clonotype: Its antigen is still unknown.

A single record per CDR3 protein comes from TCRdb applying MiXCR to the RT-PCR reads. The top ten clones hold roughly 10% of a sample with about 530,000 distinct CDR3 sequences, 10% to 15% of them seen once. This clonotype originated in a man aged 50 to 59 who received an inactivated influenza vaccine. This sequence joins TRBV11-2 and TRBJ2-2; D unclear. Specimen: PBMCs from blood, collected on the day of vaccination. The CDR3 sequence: CASSLSRPTGELFF. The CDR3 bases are TGTGCCAGCAGCTTAAGTCGGCCCACCGGGGAGCTGTTTTTT.